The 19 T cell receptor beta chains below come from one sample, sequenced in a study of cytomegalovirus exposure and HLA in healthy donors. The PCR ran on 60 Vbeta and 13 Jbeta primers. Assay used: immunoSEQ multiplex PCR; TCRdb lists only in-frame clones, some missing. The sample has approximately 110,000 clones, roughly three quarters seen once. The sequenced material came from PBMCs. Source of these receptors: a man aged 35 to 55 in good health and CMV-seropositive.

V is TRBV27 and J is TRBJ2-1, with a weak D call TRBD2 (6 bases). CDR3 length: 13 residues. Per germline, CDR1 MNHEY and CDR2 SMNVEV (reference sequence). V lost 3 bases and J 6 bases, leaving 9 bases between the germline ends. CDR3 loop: CASSFPSVNEQFF. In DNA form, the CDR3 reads TGTGCCAGCAGTTTCCCTAGCGTCAATGAGCAGTTCTTC.

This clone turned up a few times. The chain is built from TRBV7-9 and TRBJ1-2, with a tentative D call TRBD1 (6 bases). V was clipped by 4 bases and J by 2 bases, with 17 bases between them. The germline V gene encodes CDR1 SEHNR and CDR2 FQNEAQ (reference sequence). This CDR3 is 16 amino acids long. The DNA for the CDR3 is TGTGCCAGCAGCTCGACGCAGGGGCTTTCAAACTATGGCTACACCTTC. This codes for CASSSTQGLSNYGYTF. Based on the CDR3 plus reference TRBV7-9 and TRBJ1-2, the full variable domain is DTGVSQNPRHKITKRGQNVTFRCDPISEHNRLYWYRQTLGQGPEFLTYFQNEAQLEKSRLLSDRFSAERPKGSFSTLEIQRTEQGDSAMYLCASSSTQGLSNYGYTFGSGTRLTVV.

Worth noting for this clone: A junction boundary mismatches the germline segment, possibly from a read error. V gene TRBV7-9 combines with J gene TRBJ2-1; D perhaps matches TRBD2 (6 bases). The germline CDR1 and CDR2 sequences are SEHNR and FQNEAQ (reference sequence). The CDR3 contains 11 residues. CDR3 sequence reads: CASSLEAGRIF. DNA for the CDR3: TGTGCCAGCAGCTTAGAGGCGGGAAGGATCTTC.

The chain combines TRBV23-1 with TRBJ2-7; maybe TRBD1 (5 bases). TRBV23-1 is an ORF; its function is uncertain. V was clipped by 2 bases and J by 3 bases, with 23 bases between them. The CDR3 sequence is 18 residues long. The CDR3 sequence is CASSQGSVPAGKFYEQYF. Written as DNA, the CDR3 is TGCGCCAGCAGTCAAGGTTCGGTTCCGGCAGGGAAGTTCTACGAGCAGTACTTC.

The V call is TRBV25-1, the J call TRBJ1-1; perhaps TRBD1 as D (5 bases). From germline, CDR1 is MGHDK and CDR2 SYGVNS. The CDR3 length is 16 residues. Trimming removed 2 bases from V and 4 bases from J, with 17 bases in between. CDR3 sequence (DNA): TGTGCCAGCAGTGAAACCCCAGGGATGGTGAGCACTGAAGCTTTCTTT. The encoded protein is CASSETPGMVSTEAFF.

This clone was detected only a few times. DNA for the CDR3: TGCAGCGTTGAGAAGGTGGGGCAGACGCAAGCCGAGCAGTACTTC. Its protein product is CSVEKVGQTQAEQYF. V is TRBV29-1 and J is TRBJ2-7, with D maybe TRBD1 (5 bases). The CDR3 runs to 15 residues. V shed 3 bases and J shed 6 bases, with 21 bases lying between them. Germline CDR1 SQVTM, CDR2 ANQGSEA.

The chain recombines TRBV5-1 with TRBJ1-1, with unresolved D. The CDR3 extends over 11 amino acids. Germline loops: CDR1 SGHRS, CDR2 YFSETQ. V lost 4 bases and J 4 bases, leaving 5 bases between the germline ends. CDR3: CASSRGTEAFF. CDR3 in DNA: TGCGCCAGCAGCCGGGGCACTGAAGCTTTCTTT.

CDR3 region: CASSIGTSGSNEQFF. CDR3 nucleotides: TGCGCCAGCAGCATCGGGACTAGCGGGAGCAATGAGCAGTTCTTC. The V and J genes are TRBV5-1 and TRBJ2-1, with 14 bases aligning to TRBD2. CDR3 length: 15 residues. V shed 4 bases, J shed 6 bases, and the junction held 3 bases outside the gene matches. CDR1 and CDR2 from the germline V gene are SGHRS and YFSETQ.

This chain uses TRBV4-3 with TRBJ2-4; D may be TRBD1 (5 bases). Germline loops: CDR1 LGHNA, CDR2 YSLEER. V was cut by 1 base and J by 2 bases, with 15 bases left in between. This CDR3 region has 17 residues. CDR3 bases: TGCGCCAGCAGCCAAGGAAGGGGCCTTCCGACCAAAAACATTCAGTACTTC. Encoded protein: CASSQGRGLPTKNIQYF.

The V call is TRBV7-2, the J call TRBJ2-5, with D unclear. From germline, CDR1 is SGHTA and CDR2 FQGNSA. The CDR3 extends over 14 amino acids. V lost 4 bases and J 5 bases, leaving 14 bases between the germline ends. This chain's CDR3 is CASSWRNHRETQYF. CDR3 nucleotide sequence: TGTGCCAGCAGCTGGCGGAACCATAGGGAGACCCAGTACTTC. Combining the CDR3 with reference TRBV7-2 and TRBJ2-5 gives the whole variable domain GAGVSQSPSNKVTEKGKDVELRCDPISGHTALYWYRQSLGQGLEFLIYFQGNSAPDKSGLPSDRFSAERTGGSVSTLTIQRTQQEDSAVYLCASSWRNHRETQYFGPGTRLLVL.

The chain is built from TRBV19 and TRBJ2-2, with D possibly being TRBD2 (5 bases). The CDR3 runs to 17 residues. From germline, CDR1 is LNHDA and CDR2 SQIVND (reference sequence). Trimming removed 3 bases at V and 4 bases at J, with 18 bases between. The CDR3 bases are TGTGCCAGTAGTATCGAGCTTACTAGGTGGGCCACCGGGGAGCTGTTTTTT. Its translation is CASSIELTRWATGELFF.

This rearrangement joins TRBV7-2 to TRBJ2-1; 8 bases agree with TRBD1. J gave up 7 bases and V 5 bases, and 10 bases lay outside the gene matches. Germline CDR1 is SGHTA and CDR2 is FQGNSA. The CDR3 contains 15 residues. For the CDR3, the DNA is TGTGCCAGCAGCCCTGGACAGGGAGGTTCGAATGAGCAGTTCTTC. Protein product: CASSPGQGGSNEQFF.

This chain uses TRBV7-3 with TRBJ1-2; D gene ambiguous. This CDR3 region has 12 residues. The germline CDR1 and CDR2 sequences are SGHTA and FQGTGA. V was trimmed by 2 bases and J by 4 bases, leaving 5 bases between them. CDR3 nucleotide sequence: TGTGCCAGCAGCTTAGCCGGCTATGGCTACACCTTC. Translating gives CASSLAGYGYTF.

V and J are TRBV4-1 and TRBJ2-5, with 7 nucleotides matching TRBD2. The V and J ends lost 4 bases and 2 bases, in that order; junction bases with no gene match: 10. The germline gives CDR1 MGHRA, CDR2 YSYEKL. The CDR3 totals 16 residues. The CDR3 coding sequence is TGCGCCAGCAGCCGGCGCTTTACTAGCGTTCAAGAGACCCAGTACTTC. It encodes CASSRRFTSVQETQYF.

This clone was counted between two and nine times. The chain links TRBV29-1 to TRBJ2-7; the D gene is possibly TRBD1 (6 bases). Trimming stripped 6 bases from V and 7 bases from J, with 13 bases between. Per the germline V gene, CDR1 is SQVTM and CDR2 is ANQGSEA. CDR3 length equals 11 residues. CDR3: CSVKFQGEQYV. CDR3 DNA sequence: TGCAGCGTGAAGTTTCAGGGGGAGCAGTACGTC.

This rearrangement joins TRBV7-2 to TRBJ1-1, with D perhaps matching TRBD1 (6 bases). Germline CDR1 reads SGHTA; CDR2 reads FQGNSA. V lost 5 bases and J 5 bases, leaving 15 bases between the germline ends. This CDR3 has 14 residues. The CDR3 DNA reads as TGTGCCAGCAGCCTAAGGGGGTCACGGACTGAAGCTTTCTTT. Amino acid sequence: CASSLRGSRTEAFF.

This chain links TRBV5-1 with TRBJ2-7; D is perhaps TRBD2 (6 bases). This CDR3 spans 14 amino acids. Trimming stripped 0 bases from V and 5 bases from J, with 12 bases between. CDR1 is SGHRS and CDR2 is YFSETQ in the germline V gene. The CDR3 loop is CASSLGGVPNEQYV. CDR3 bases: TGCGCCAGCAGCTTGGGGGGGGTACCTAACGAGCAGTACGTC.

In nucleotides, the CDR3 is TGTGCCAGCAGCGACGGACAGGGGGCTGGCGGCTACACCTTC. It is translated as CASSDGQGAGGYTF. J is TRBJ1-2 and V is TRBV7-9, with 11 bases identical to TRBD1. CDR1 is SEHNR, CDR2 FQNEAQ, per germline (reference sequence). V was clipped by 5 bases and J by 8 bases; unmatched bases: 7. The CDR3 is 14 residues long.

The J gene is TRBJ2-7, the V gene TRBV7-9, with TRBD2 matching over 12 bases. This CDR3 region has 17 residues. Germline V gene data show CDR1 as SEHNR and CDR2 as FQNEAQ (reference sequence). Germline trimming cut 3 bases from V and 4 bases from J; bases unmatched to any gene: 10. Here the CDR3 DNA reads TGTGCCAGCAGCTTTTCAATGGGTGGGACTAGCGGGTACGAGCAGTACTTC. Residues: CASSFSMGGTSGYEQYF.